This T cell receptor beta chain was retrieved from a study of OX40 agonist ivuxolimab in advanced cancers. Study-wide results and limits: Antigen specificity was not determined for the expanded peripheral T cells.

Regarding this clone: Its antigen is not known.

CDR1 and CDR2 from the germline V gene are SGHNT and YYREEE (reference sequence). Trimming stripped 2 bases from V and 5 bases from J, with 14 bases between. This CDR3 contains 15 residues. Sequencing was performed with immunoSEQ multiplex PCR; in TCRdb, only in-frame clones are kept and a portion is missing. The table lists 20,000 to 25,000 clones, roughly nine tenths of them singletons, with 25% to 30% in the top ten. This sample comprised CD4+ or CD8+ T cells sorted from blood, obtained in a trial of the OX40 agonist ivuxolimab. V gene TRBV5-4 combines with J gene TRBJ2-1, with D unresolved. This receptor was taken from an adult with an advanced solid tumor such as melanoma, head and neck, liver or kidney cancer. CDR3 amino acids: CASSFEEAQDNEQFF. DNA of the CDR3: TGTGCCAGCAGCTTCGAAGAAGCCCAGGACAATGAGCAGTTCTTC.